These 13 T cell receptor beta chains originate from one sample sequenced in a study of blood T cell repertoires in COVID-19. Sequenced by immunoSEQ multiplex PCR; TCRdb stores in-frame clones only, minus some. The sample contains about 250,000 clones, 65% to 85% of which appear only once. Sequencing was performed on PBMCs or T cells enriched from blood (not recorded which). The receptor set was obtained from a man between 45 and 60 years old who had recovered from COVID-19.

This chain joins TRBV5-1 and TRBJ1-2; maybe TRBD1 (6 bases). V lost 1 base, J lost 4 bases, and 14 bases lay in between. This CDR3 is built from 15 residues. Germline V gene data show CDR1 as SGHRS and CDR2 as YFSETQ. This chain's CDR3 is CASSLFAGEGYGYTF. The CDR3 DNA follows: TGCGCCAGCAGCTTGTTTGCAGGGGAGGGCTATGGCTACACCTTC. Filled out from reference TRBV5-1 and TRBJ1-2, the complete variable domain reads KAGVTQTPRYLIKTRGQQVTLSCSPISGHRSVSWYQQTPGQGLQFLFEYFSETQRNKGNFPGRFSGRQFSNSRSEMNVSTLELGDSALYLCASSLFAGEGYGYTFGSGTRLTVV.

The gene calls are TRBV11-1 and TRBJ1-1, with D possibly matching TRBD1 (5 bases). CDR1 SGHAT and CDR2 FQDESV come from the germline V gene (reference sequence). Trimming shortened V by 0 bases and J by 7 bases, and 15 bases separated the two germline ends. CDR3 length: 15 residues. The CDR3 DNA follows: TGTGCCAGCAGCTTAGCGGGGGGAAAAGGGAATGAAGCTTTCTTT. Translating it yields CASSLAGGKGNEAFF. The entire variable domain, with the rest obtained from reference TRBV11-1 and TRBJ1-1, is as follows: EAEVAQSPRYKITEKSQAVAFWCDPISGHATLYWYRQILGQGPELLVQFQDESVVDDSQLPKDRFSAERLKGVDSTLKIQPAELGDSAMYLCASSLAGGKGNEAFFGQGTRLTVV.

V and J are TRBV7-3 and TRBJ2-1; 11 bases are a match to TRBD2. Germline V gives CDR1 SGHTA, CDR2 FQGTGA. The CDR3 runs 16 residues. V lost 2 bases and J lost 5; bases outside the gene matches: 5. CDR3 region: CASSLSGTSGDNEQFF. The CDR3 bases are TGTGCCAGCAGCTTATCCGGGACTAGCGGCGACAATGAGCAGTTCTTC.

The chain is built from TRBV5-1 and TRBJ2-7; 8 nucleotides line up with TRBD1. The V segment lost 4 bases and the J segment 2 bases; nucleotides outside the gene matches: 8. The germline CDR1 and CDR2 sequences are SGHRS and YFSETQ. The CDR3 is 15 amino acids. The CDR3 DNA sequence: TGCGCCAGCAGCGCCACGACAGGGGTGACCTACGAGCAGTACTTC. The encoded protein is CASSATTGVTYEQYF.

The chain has TRBV27 and TRBJ1-2, with 8 bases lining up with TRBD1. V trimming: 6 bases; J trimming: 3 bases; junction bases outside the gene matches: 6. CDR1 MNHEY and CDR2 SMNVEV come from the germline V gene (reference sequence). The CDR3 has 14 residues. DNA for the CDR3: TGTGCCAGCAGCCTTGGACAGGGCGACTATGGCTACACCTTC. Its translation: CASSLGQGDYGYTF.

This clone was picked up one time. This chain uses TRBV6-5 with TRBJ1-2; possibly TRBD1 for D (6 bases). V gave up 0 bases and J gave up 0 bases, with 11 bases separating them. CDR1 MNHEY and CDR2 SVGAGI come from the germline V gene. There are 16 residues in the CDR3. CDR3 in DNA: TGTGCCAGCAGTTACTCGATGGGGGCAGCTAACTATGGCTACACCTTC. It specifies CASSYSMGAANYGYTF.

The chain recombines TRBV6-5 with TRBJ1-2, with a tentative D call TRBD1 (5 bases). Germline V gives CDR1 MNHEY, CDR2 SVGAGI. CDR3 length equals 13 residues. V was pared by 7 bases and J by 3 bases, with 12 bases between. The CDR3 region is CASTSRGDYGYTF. For the CDR3, the DNA is TGTGCCAGCACTTCACGGGGGGACTATGGCTACACCTTC.

The chain combines TRBV10-3 with TRBJ1-1; 7 positions match TRBD1. J gave up 7 bases and V 7 bases, and 15 bases lay outside the gene matches. Germline CDR1 and CDR2: ENHRY and SYGVKD. The CDR3 covers 15 residues. The CDR3: CAITTDETTGYEAFF. Here the CDR3 DNA reads TGTGCCATCACCACAGATGAAACGACAGGGTATGAAGCTTTCTTT.

This chain uses TRBV6-5 with TRBJ1-2, with 10 positions matching TRBD1. Germline CDR1 is MNHEY and CDR2 is SVGAGI. This CDR3 comprises 15 residues. V was pared by 6 bases and J by 5 bases, with 9 bases of the junction left unmatched. The CDR3 DNA is TGTGCCAGCAGGGCGGGACAGGGGTTTGTGTATGGCTACACCTTC. Translated: CASRAGQGFVYGYTF.

The sample holds one count of this clone. The rearrangement uses TRBV11-1 and TRBJ2-7, with a weak D call TRBD2 (6 bases). CDR3 length: 14 residues. V gave up 2 bases and J gave up 2 bases, with 10 bases separating them. In germline, CDR1 is SGHAT, CDR2 FQDESV (reference sequence). The CDR3 spells CASSLRRGPYEQYF. CDR3 in DNA: TGTGCCAGCAGCTTAAGGCGGGGACCCTACGAGCAGTACTTC.

This sequence joins TRBV7-2 and TRBJ1-1; TRBD1 is a possible D gene (6 bases). CDR1 and CDR2 (germline): SGHTA, FQGNSA. The V end lost 0 bases, the J end lost 1 base, and 9 bases lay between the germline ends. The CDR3 consists of 15 residues. The CDR3 loop is CASSLAGTQNTEAFF. CDR3 DNA sequence: TGTGCCAGCAGCTTAGCCGGGACACAGAACACTGAAGCTTTCTTT.

The chain couples TRBV9 to TRBJ1-3; D perhaps matches TRBD1 (5 bases). This CDR3 comprises 17 residues. CDR1 SGDLS and CDR2 YYNGEE come from the germline V gene. V was trimmed by 3 bases and J by 0 bases, leaving 16 bases between them. DNA of the CDR3: TGTGCCAGCAGCGGAGACAGATCCCCGAACTCTGGAAACACCATATATTTT. This sequence encodes CASSGDRSPNSGNTIYF.

V usage is TRBV4-1 and J usage is TRBJ2-2; D is possibly TRBD2 (5 bases). There are 14 residues in the CDR3. V was clipped by 4 bases and J by 4 bases, with 10 bases between them. Germline V lookup: CDR1 MGHRA, CDR2 YSYEKL. CDR3 residues: CASSPRGTTGELFF. The CDR3 bases are TGCGCCAGCAGCCCCCGGGGTACCACCGGGGAGCTGTTTTTT.